A selection of T cell receptor beta chains follows, all from one sample in a study of blood T cell repertoires in COVID-19. This table comes from immunoSEQ multiplex PCR, and its TCRdb copy is limited to in-frame clones, with some not included. The sample yields roughly 160,000 clones, roughly 85% seen once. Sequenced sample: PBMCs or T cells enriched from blood (not recorded which). The receptors stem from a woman in her 70s in a cohort exposed to, infected with or recovered from COVID-19 (not recorded which). Each CDR3 is given without its conserved first and last residue.

>TRBV27
ASSKDRGYGYT
>TRBV6-5
ASSYGARLYNEQF
>TRBV18
ASSPPWTRKETQY
>TRBV5-6
ASSWGPSGSYEQY
>TRBV18
ASSRAGGEQETQY
>TRBV28
ASSLRDSLAF
>TRBV27
ASKAQGLVANYGYT
>TRBV10-3
ASREGRSYNEQF
>TRBV6-5
ASSYENLNTEAF
>TRBV5-1
ASSSGQGNQPQH
>TRBV27
ASSLLSGPGTQY
>TRBV3-1/TRBV3-2
ASSQGTSGSTQY
>TRBV5-1
ASSQTPSGPLSYNEQF
>TRBV12-3/TRBV12-4
ASSLGGNTIY
>TRBV14
ASSQDQSASGYEQY
>TRBV28
ASSNPGQGNGNEQF
>TRBV11-2
ASRPQGPGGNSPLH
>TRBV9
ASSVQGTGANVLT
>TRBV3-1/TRBV3-2
ASSQDRKRPEQF
>TRBV5-1
ASREAGEGFNEQF
>TRBV4-1
ASSHSGTAAYNEQF
>TRBV19
ASSGGRYYEQY
>TRBV5-1
ASSLDPGSNYGYT
>TRBV3-1/TRBV3-2
ASSPQGWGPGTQY
>TRBV27
ASSPGQGDYTDTQY
>TRBV5-1
ASSTAGTWNTGELF
>TRBV2
ASSEALRQGGQPQH
>TRBV10-3
AINARGASGTDTQY
>TRBV28
ASSSGTDLNTGELF
>TRBV7-9
ASSPAPGQGQETQY